This TCR beta chain appears in the sequencing data of a study of human thymus T cells. Whole-study results and caveats: Gene usage for V and J segments appeared biased in thymic and blood repertoires.

In regard to this clone: As yet, its antigen is unknown.

Method: immunoSEQ multiplex PCR; TCRdb's copy keeps in-frame clones and lacks some. This repertoire shows tens of thousands of clones, about 93% found once; its top ten account for around 5.4%. Immunologically healthy infants in Finland undergoing congenital heart defect surgery were the donors. An approximately 0.5-1 mL peripheral blood aliquot was taken intraoperatively from four of eight donors. Genomic DNA was extracted from every available blood leukocyte. J lost 1 base, V lost 5 bases, and 2 bases had no gene match. Per the germline V gene, CDR1 is SEHNR and CDR2 is FQNEAQ (reference sequence). The CDR3 extends over 15 amino acids.

The chain couples TRBV7-9 to TRBJ2-1, with 10 bases lining up with TRBD2. Sequencing was done on a sample of blood. This clonotype was sampled from a boy in the first two years of life with a congenital heart defect but otherwise immunologically healthy. CDR3 DNA: TGTGCCAGCAGCGAACTAGCGGGATCCTACAATGAGCAGTTCTTC. This codes for CASSELAGSYNEQFF. Using reference TRBV7-9 and TRBJ2-1 for the parts outside the CDR3, the full variable domain is DTGVSQNPRHKITKRGQNVTFRCDPISEHNRLYWYRQTLGQGPEFLTYFQNEAQLEKSRLLSDRFSAERPKGSFSTLEIQRTEQGDSAMYLCASSELAGSYNEQFFGPGTRLTVL.